This T cell receptor (beta chain) was retrieved from a study of blood T cell repertoires in COVID-19. Study at large: The United States, Italy and Spain supplied acute and convalescent COVID-19 samples. Sources were T cells, B-cell-depleted T cells, or PBMCs; the material itself was cDNA or gDNA.

As originally analysed: From reference gene primer amplification, estimates of nucleated cell counts were derived. Here immunoSEQ multiplex PCR was the method, and the copy in TCRdb shows in-frame clones only, minus some. V, J and clone size are taken as reported in that table, and D and trimming were inferred from the DNA itself. This sample has approximately 58,000 clones, with around 83% found just once. Germline CDR1 is MNHEY and CDR2 is SVGAGI. The CDR3 loop spans 14 amino acids. With 6 bases clipped from V and 2 bases from J, the junction kept 4 bases outside the gene matches. The chain has TRBV6-5 and TRBJ1-5; TRBD1 agrees at 7 bases. This TCR derives from a woman aged 60-75 years with acute or convalescent COVID-19. Sequencing was carried out using peripheral blood. The DNA for the CDR3 is TGTGCCAGCAGGCGACAGGGAGGCAATCAGCCCCAGCATTTT. As protein: CASRRQGGNQPQHF.